The T cell receptor (beta chain) under discussion was sequenced for a study of neurological immune-mediated disorders. This clonotype was detected many times. Its antigen remains unknown. Each TCR transcript was tagged with a 10-nucleotide random UMI during 5'RACE. Over 160 million TCR-beta sequences from 15-18 subjects were obtained in each sequencing run. TCRdb itself ran the 5' RACE reads through MiXCR, one entry per CDR3 protein. The sample includes about 45,000 distinct CDR3 sequences, approximately 21% of them seen just once. Study-level points and caveats: The most TCR clonal expansion was seen in HTLV-1-associated myelopathy, and the least was seen in multiple sclerosis, which fell below healthy controls.

V was clipped by 5 bases and J by 5 bases, with 14 bases between them. From germline, CDR1 is SGHTA and CDR2 FQGNSA. The CDR3 runs to 14 residues. This sample's time point: technical triplicate 3. This TCR was sampled from a man between 60 and 75 years old with HTLV-1-associated myelopathy (HAM/TSP). The material sequenced was PBMCs. The J gene is TRBJ2-3, the V gene TRBV7-2; possibly TRBD1 for D (6 bases). CDR3 protein: CASSLQGGVDTQYF. The CDR3 bases are TGTGCCAGCAGCCTACAGGGTGGGGTAGATACGCAGTATTTT.